These 4 T cell receptor beta chains were all obtained from the same sample, sequenced in a study of Graves' ophthalmopathy and Graves' hyperthyroidism. Amplified TCR beta CDR3 regions were obtained using RNA transcripts as template. First-round RT-PCR used HTBI primers; second-round multiplex PCR followed. TCRdb re-derived calls from the multiplex PCR reads in MiXCR, one entry per CDR3 protein. Of 200,000 to 250,000 distinct CDR3 sequences listed, 45% to 55% are singletons. Sequencing was carried out using peripheral blood. These receptor sequences come from an adult man with Graves' ophthalmopathy.

The J gene is TRBJ2-2, the V gene TRBV2; 9 bases agree with TRBD2. The CDR3 contains 16 residues. Germline V gives CDR1 SNHLY, CDR2 FYNNEI. Trimming removed 6 bases from V and 1 base from J; junction bases left unmatched: 6. The CDR3 nucleotides are TGTGCCAGCAGCCGACTAGCGGCGCGGAACACCGGGGAGCTGTTTTTT. As protein: CASSRLAARNTGELFF.

Many counts were recorded for this clonotype. This chain joins TRBV15 and TRBJ2-7; 7 nucleotides line up with TRBD1. CDR3 size: 14 residues. Germline V gene lookup returns CDR1 LNHNV and CDR2 YYDKDF (reference sequence). With 4 bases clipped from V and 6 bases from J, the junction kept 9 bases outside the gene matches. The DNA for the CDR3 is TGTGCCACCAGCACCAAAACAGGGGTAGGCGAGCAGTACTTC. Its protein is CATSTKTGVGEQYF.

The V gene is TRBV19, the J gene TRBJ1-6; perhaps TRBD1 as D (5 bases). This CDR3 is 18 amino acids long. The V gene's germline CDR1 is LNHDA and CDR2 SQIVND (reference sequence). Trimming removed 2 bases at V and 6 bases at J, with 20 bases between. CDR3 bases: TGTGCCAGTAGTATAAGGCTAGCGGGACTGGGAGGTAATTCACCCCTCCACTTT. Protein sequence: CASSIRLAGLGGNSPLHF. Using reference TRBV19 and TRBJ1-6 for the parts outside the CDR3, the full variable domain is DGGITQSPKYLFRKEGQNVTLSCEQNLNHDAMYWYRQDPGQGLRLIYYSQIVNDFQKGDIAEGYSVSREKKESFPLTVTSAQKNPTAFYLCASSIRLAGLGGNSPLHFGNGTRLTVT.

The rearrangement links TRBV24-1 to TRBJ2-2, with D uncertain. Trimming removed 5 bases at V and 2 bases at J, with 5 bases between. CDR3 size: 13 residues. From germline, CDR1 is KGHDR and CDR2 SFDVKD. CDR3 in amino acids: CATSVTNTGELFF. CDR3 in DNA: TGTGCCACCAGTGTTACTAACACCGGGGAGCTGTTTTTT.